This T cell receptor (beta chain) was obtained from a study of cytomegalovirus exposure and HLA in healthy donors. The method was immunoSEQ multiplex PCR; TCRdb's version includes in-frame clones alone and lacks a portion of them. This repertoire shows 200,000 to 250,000 clones, approximately 90% found once; its top ten account for 2.6%. The CDR3 has 14 amino acids. CDR1 and CDR2 (germline): MNHEY, SMNVEV (reference sequence). The V segment lost 6 bases and the J segment 1 base; nucleotides outside the gene matches: 5. The receptor was derived from a young man in good health and CMV-seronegative. Sequenced sample: PBMCs. This chain uses TRBV27 with TRBJ1-1; 7 bases agree with TRBD1. This chain's CDR3 is CASRTDRANTEAFF. The CDR3, as DNA: TGTGCCAGCAGAACCGACAGGGCGAACACTGAAGCTTTCTTT.